Shown below are 20 T cell receptor beta chains from a single sample sequenced in a study of blood T cell repertoires in COVID-19. Libraries were prepared by immunoSEQ multiplex PCR; TCRdb keeps only in-frame clonotypes and omits some of them. Of more than 85,000 clones listed, more than 75% are singletons. What was sequenced was peripheral blood. These receptors all stem from a human donor in a cohort sampled during active COVID-19.

The V call is TRBV5-4, the J call TRBJ2-2; 14 bases align to TRBD2. This CDR3 spans 20 amino acids. CDR1 SGHNT and CDR2 YYREEE come from the germline V gene (reference sequence). Trimming took 4 bases from V and 1 from J; bases not matched to a gene: 12. The CDR3 spells CASSAYKGLAGVENTGELFF. CDR3 coding DNA: TGTGCCAGCAGCGCCTACAAGGGACTAGCGGGGGTTGAGAACACCGGGGAGCTGTTTTTT.

This chain joins TRBV4-1 and TRBJ2-7, with D tentatively TRBD1 (6 bases). The CDR3 spans 15 residues. Germline CDR1 is MGHRA and CDR2 is YSYEKL. Trimming took 4 bases from V and 2 from J, leaving 15 bases between them. CDR3 sequence (DNA): TGCGCCAGCAGCCCCCAACAAGGACAGCCCTACGAGCAGTACTTC. It codes for CASSPQQGQPYEQYF.

This rearrangement joins TRBV28 to TRBJ1-2, with D perhaps TRBD1 (6 bases). Germline CDR1 MDHEN, CDR2 SYDVKM. V lost 11 bases, J lost 2 bases, and 12 bases lay in between. There are 12 residues in the CDR3. The CDR3 sequence: CAGGGSNYGYTF. CDR3 DNA: TGTGCCGGGGGGGGCAGCAACTATGGCTACACCTTC.

V is TRBV9 and J is TRBJ1-1; maybe TRBD1 (5 bases). This CDR3 is 13 amino acids long. V lost 6 bases to trimming and J lost 7 bases, with 16 bases between them. Germline V gene sequence: CDR1 SGDLS, CDR2 YYNGEE. CDR3 region: CASTGTGVLEAFF. The CDR3 DNA is TGTGCCAGCACCGGTACGGGGGTTCTTGAAGCTTTCTTT.

A single count supports this clone. The chain employs TRBV30 and TRBJ2-4; TRBD2 aligns across 13 bases. The CDR3 consists of 20 residues. The V and J ends lost 0 bases and 3 bases, in that order; junction bases with no gene match: 14. Germline CDR1 and CDR2: GTSNPN and SVGIG (reference sequence). The CDR3 region has the DNA TGTGCCTGGAGTGTACTAAGAACTAGCGGGGGGGCCGATGGCAAAAACATTCAGTACTTC. Translated: CAWSVLRTSGGADGKNIQYF.

DNA for the CDR3: TGCAGCGTCCGTAGCGGGGGAAGCACAGATACGCAGTATTTT. It translates to CSVRSGGSTDTQYF. The chain joins TRBV29-1 to TRBJ2-3, with 9 bases that match TRBD2. J was trimmed by 0 bases and V by 6 bases; bases with no gene match: 4. Germline loops: CDR1 SQVTM, CDR2 ANQGSEA. The length of the CDR3 is 14 residues.

The chain recombines TRBV5-4 with TRBJ2-5; perhaps TRBD2 as D (5 bases). The CDR3 loop spans 14 amino acids. The germline V gene encodes CDR1 SGHNT and CDR2 YYREEE (reference sequence). V was shortened by 0 bases and J by 5 bases, with 11 bases between the two germline ends. This CDR3 is CASSLGLTTETQYF. The CDR3 DNA reads TGTGCCAGCAGCTTGGGACTGACTACTGAGACCCAGTACTTC.

The chain links TRBV28 to TRBJ1-5, with D tentatively TRBD1 (5 bases). The V end lost 2 bases, the J end lost 6 bases, and 17 bases lay between the germline ends. This CDR3 is built from 16 residues. Germline V CDR1 and CDR2: MDHEN, SYDVKM. The CDR3 DNA reads as TGTGCCAGCAGTTTAGGGATAAGCAGGGTGGGTCAGCCCCAGCATTTT. Residues: CASSLGISRVGQPQHF.

This clone is a singleton in its sample. V is TRBV7-2 and J is TRBJ2-5, with 9 bases aligning to TRBD2. Germline lookup yields CDR1 SGHTA and CDR2 FQGNSA. Trimming took 0 bases from V and 5 from J; bases not matched to a gene: 4. The CDR3 totals 15 residues. The CDR3 DNA sequence: TGTGCCAGCAGCTTAGCGAGAAGCGGGGGGGAGACCCAGTACTTC. The encoded protein is CASSLARSGGETQYF.

The chain couples TRBV7-2 to TRBJ2-7; D perhaps matches TRBD1 (5 bases). Germline V gene data show CDR1 as SGHTA and CDR2 as FQGNSA. There are 13 residues in the CDR3. Trimming took 5 bases from V and 2 from J, leaving 10 bases between them. CDR3 in DNA: TGTGCCAGCAGCATCAAGACAGCCTACGAGCAGTACTTC. It translates to CASSIKTAYEQYF.

The DNA for the CDR3 is TGTGCCAGCAGTGAACAGGGATGGGGCTACACCTTC. As protein: CASSEQGWGYTF. The genes are TRBV6-1 and TRBJ1-2; D possibly corresponds to TRBD1 (5 bases). With 2 bases removed from V and 8 bases from J, the gap between germline ends came to 9 bases. The CDR3 totals 12 residues. Germline CDR1 reads MNHNS; CDR2 reads SASEGT.

The chain combines TRBV7-9 with TRBJ1-5; D is perhaps TRBD1 (6 bases). The CDR3 totals 15 residues. Germline V CDR1 and CDR2: SEHNR, FQNEAQ (reference sequence). Trimming stripped 1 base from V and 6 bases from J, with 13 bases between. The CDR3 sequence is CASSLGPGAGQPQHF. CDR3 nucleotides: TGTGCCAGCAGCTTAGGTCCAGGGGCGGGTCAGCCCCAGCATTTT.

This clone turned up a few times. The chain combines TRBV3-1 (or the pseudogene TRBV3-2) with TRBJ1-3; the D is unclear. The germline gives CDR1 LGHDT, CDR2 YNNKEL (reference sequence). The CDR3 is made up of 14 amino acids. Trimming took 4 bases from V and 3 from J, leaving 10 bases between them. CDR3 amino acids: CASSPLASGNTIYF. The CDR3, as DNA: TGTGCCAGCAGCCCACTAGCAAGTGGAAACACCATATATTTT.

The chain has TRBV11-1 and TRBJ2-5; perhaps TRBD2 as D (6 bases). Between the trimmed V and J ends, which lost 5 bases and 0 bases, there was a span of 7 bases. CDR3 length equals 13 residues. In germline, CDR1 is SGHAT, CDR2 FQDESV (reference sequence). CDR3 sequence: CASSAGHQETQYF. DNA for the CDR3: TGTGCCAGCAGCGCGGGACACCAAGAGACCCAGTACTTC.

The chain combines TRBV20-1 with TRBJ1-2, with a tentative D call TRBD1 (6 bases). Trimming removed 3 bases at V and 4 bases at J, with 9 bases between. CDR3 length: 12 amino acids. Germline-derived CDR1 and CDR2 are DFQATT and SNEGSKA (reference sequence). The CDR3, as DNA: TGCAGTGCTAGTTTGGACAGCTATGGCTACACCTTC. Encoded protein: CSASLDSYGYTF.

The V gene is TRBV7-3, the J gene TRBJ2-7, with D perhaps matching TRBD2 (5 bases). Between the trimmed V and J ends, which lost 5 bases and 5 bases, there was a span of 19 bases. CDR3 length equals 15 residues. Germline lookup yields CDR1 SGHTA and CDR2 FQGTGA. CDR3 bases: TGTGCCAGCAGCCCCTCCGGCACCGGAGGTGACGAGCAGTACTTC. Translation: CASSPSGTGGDEQYF.

This clone was recorded once. The CDR3 DNA reads TGTGCCAGTCCACCTAAGACAGGCACAGATACGCAGTATTTT. This translates into CASPPKTGTDTQYF. The genes are TRBV6-5 and TRBJ2-3, with a tentative D call TRBD1 (5 bases). The CDR3 totals 14 residues. V was shortened by 9 bases and J by 1 base, with 14 bases between the two germline ends. Germline V CDR1 and CDR2: MNHEY, SVGAGI.

The gene calls are TRBV19 and TRBJ1-6; D gene ambiguous. CDR3 length equals 16 residues. Germline V gene data show CDR1 as LNHDA and CDR2 as SQIVND (reference sequence). Trimming removed 3 bases from V and 3 bases from J, with 12 bases in between. CDR3 in DNA: TGTGCCAGTAGTATGGCAGGACTACTCTATAATTCACCCCTCCACTTT. As protein: CASSMAGLLYNSPLHF.

V and J are TRBV29-1 and TRBJ1-2, with D unclear. Trimming shortened V by 2 bases and J by 8 bases, and 6 bases separated the two germline ends. This CDR3 spans 10 amino acids. Germline CDR1 SQVTM, CDR2 ANQGSEA. DNA of the CDR3: TGCAGCGTTGAATGGGCAGGCTACACCTTC. Translating it yields CSVEWAGYTF.

The chain carries TRBV9 and TRBJ2-3; D not certain. The CDR3 has 14 residues. The germline V and J ends were trimmed by 4 bases and 3 bases, with 12 bases remaining between them. Germline loops: CDR1 SGDLS, CDR2 YYNGEE. Written as DNA, the CDR3 is TGTGCCAGCAGCACACCAGTGCATACAGATACGCAGTATTTT. It codes for CASSTPVHTDTQYF.